This TCR beta chain emerged from a study of blood T cells in healthy people across ages. Notes on the study in general: Roughly linear age-related decline in beta diversity appeared, significant by age around 38. Shifts in expanded clonotypes may have been confounded by donor CMV status, which was unknown. Higher diversity, along with more naive CD4+ cells, distinguished long-lived donors from aged donors.

Remarks on this clonotype: Its antigen remains unidentified.

With a J-beta primer mix and a sample-barcoded 5' primer, a second PCR ran about 6 to 11 cycles. Template switching added a 12-random-nucleotide identifier to every cDNA molecule. MiXCR, run by TCRdb on the 5' RACE reads, gives a single entry per CDR3 protein. This table has about 1.8 million distinct CDR3 sequences, around 48% appearing once. This clonotype originated in a woman aged 40 to 50 in good health. The source material was blood.

The CDR3 DNA is TGTGCCAGCTTACGGCGTGTACCTGGGGCCAACGTCCTGACTTTC. The encoded protein is CASLRRVPGANVLTF. The chain is built from TRBV2 and TRBJ2-6, with no clear D. The V end was cut by 8 bases, the J end by 2 bases, with 13 bases between. The CDR3 consists of 15 residues. Germline CDR1 is SNHLY and CDR2 is FYNNEI.